These 8 T cell receptor beta chains came from one sample sequenced in a study of cytotoxic CD8 clonotypes in ibrutinib-treated CLL. TCRdb's table, derived via immunoSEQ multiplex PCR, lists solely in-frame clones and lacks some. The sample lists about 40,000 clones, approximately 67% occurring once. Material: PBMCs, obtained at disease progression, from a patient treated with ibrutinib. These receptors were collected from a human donor with chronic lymphocytic leukemia.

This chain joins TRBV6-5 and TRBJ1-3; TRBD1 matches 9 bases. This CDR3 region has 16 residues. Per the germline V gene, CDR1 is MNHEY and CDR2 is SVGAGI. Trimming cost V 4 bases and J 0 bases; bases outside gene matches: 4. CDR3 sequence: CASSSRTGDSGNTIYF. In nucleotides, the CDR3 is TGTGCCAGCAGTTCCCGGACAGGGGACTCTGGAAACACCATATATTTT.

V usage is TRBV11-2 and J usage is TRBJ2-5; D is perhaps TRBD1 or TRBD2 (5 bases each). CDR1 is SGHAT and CDR2 is FQNNGV in the germline V gene. Deletions cut 1 base from V and 5 bases from J, with 17 bases between. The CDR3 runs 16 residues. The CDR3 DNA reads TGTGCCAGCAGCTTAGGTGTAGGGACCAAAGCCGAGACCCAGTACTTC. Encoded protein: CASSLGVGTKAETQYF.

In the case of this clone: The junction and the germline gene differ at one end; a read error may be behind it. The CDR3 sequence is CARSGAAQQFF. CDR3 nucleotide sequence: TGCGCCAGGAGTGGGGCGGCTCAGCAGTTCTTC. The rearrangement joins TRBV10-1 to TRBJ2-1; D perhaps matches TRBD1 (5 bases). The CDR3 runs 11 residues. Germline lookup yields CDR1 WNHNN and CDR2 SYGVQD (reference sequence).

The gene calls are TRBV4-3 and TRBJ2-5; 10 nucleotides agree with TRBD2. CDR3 size: 15 residues. The J segment lost 6 bases and the V segment lost 0 bases, leaving 4 bases of the junction unmatched. CDR1 LGHNA and CDR2 YSLEER come from the germline V gene. In DNA form, the CDR3 reads TGCGCCAGCAGCCAAGATGCTAGCGGGAGTCAGACCCAGTACTTC. Protein sequence: CASSQDASGSQTQYF.

The gene calls are TRBV29-1 and TRBJ1-1; 8 nucleotides align to TRBD1. V lost 6 bases to trimming and J lost 1 base; unmatched junction nucleotides: 7. This CDR3 spans 14 amino acids. The V gene's germline CDR1 is SQVTM and CDR2 ANQGSEA. CDR3 in amino acids: CSVRGGQENTEAFF. CDR3 sequence (DNA): TGCAGCGTGCGAGGGGGACAGGAGAACACTGAAGCTTTCTTT.

The V and J genes are TRBV11-1 and TRBJ2-1; weak D call: TRBD1 (7 bases). Trimming shortened V by 3 bases and J by 7 bases, and 16 bases separated the two germline ends. The CDR3 has 15 amino acids. The V gene's germline CDR1 is SGHAT and CDR2 FQDESV (reference sequence). For the CDR3, the DNA is TGTGCCAGCAGCTTCGCGGCAGGGGGGTGGAATGAGCAGTTCTTC. Encoded protein: CASSFAAGGWNEQFF.

This chain uses TRBV10-3 with TRBJ1-3, with 9 positions matching TRBD1. In germline, CDR1 is ENHRY, CDR2 SYGVKD. J lost 1 base, V lost 5 bases, and 9 bases had no gene match. This CDR3 is built from 17 residues. In nucleotides, the CDR3 is TGTGCCATCAGTACCGGGACAGGGAAAAGGTCTGGAAACACCATATATTTT. Protein sequence: CAISTGTGKRSGNTIYF.

The genes are TRBV29-1 and TRBJ2-7; 11 bases line up with TRBD2. CDR1 is SQVTM and CDR2 is ANQGSEA in the germline V gene. This CDR3 contains 14 residues. Unmatched junction bases numbered 8, after V lost 7 bases and J lost 3 bases. The CDR3 bases are TGCAGCGGGGGGGAAGGGACTAGCGGCTACGAGCAGTACTTC. Protein: CSGGEGTSGYEQYF.